A single sample is the source of the 10 T cell receptor beta chains below, sequenced in a study of T cell repertoires in cytomegalovirus infection. TCRdb re-called the reads through MiXCR, storing one row per CDR3 protein. The sample includes about 260,000 distinct CDR3 sequences, approximately 13% of them seen just once. The sequenced sample was PBMCs. The receptors derive from a human donor in good health (CMV status not recorded). Some clones in this sample may be carry-over from other donors' samples.

This clonotype was observed many times. The chain is built from TRBV28 and TRBJ1-6, with a weak D call TRBD1 (5 bases). The germline CDR1 and CDR2 sequences are MDHEN and SYDVKM. Between the trimmed V and J ends, which lost 6 bases and 6 bases, there was a span of 18 bases. The CDR3 totals 16 residues. CDR3 region: CASSTRQGSSNSPLHF. In DNA, the CDR3 is TGTGCCAGCAGCACACGTCAGGGTTCGAGTAATTCACCCCTCCACTTT.

The table lists this clonotype with a count of one. One end of the junction fails to match germline, which may point to a read error. The V and J genes are TRBV6-2 or TRBV6-3 and TRBJ2-7; D is undetermined. The CDR3 runs to 14 residues. Germline CDR1 and CDR2: MNHEY and SVGEGT. CDR3 DNA: TGTGCCAGCAGACCCCGGGCAGATATCTACGAGCAGTGCTTC. The encoded protein is CASRPRADIYEQCF.

This clonotype was counted a few times. V is TRBV4-1 and J is TRBJ1-2; the match to TRBD1 covers 7 bases. This CDR3 is built from 15 residues. Trimming cost V 1 base and J 3 bases; bases outside gene matches: 5. Germline CDR1 and CDR2: MGHRA and YSYEKL. This CDR3 is CASSQGTGDYYGYTF. The DNA for the CDR3 is TGCGCCAGCAGCCAAGGAACAGGGGATTACTATGGCTACACCTTC.

This clonotype was recorded many times. V usage is TRBV27 and J usage is TRBJ2-7, with 8 bases identical to TRBD2. With 8 bases clipped from V and 2 bases from J, the junction kept 11 bases outside the gene matches. This CDR3 has 15 amino acids. CDR1 and CDR2 from the germline V gene are MNHEY and SMNVEV (reference sequence). CDR3 DNA: TGTGCCAGCGGTATGGGTTTTAGCGGGACCTACGAGCAGTACTTC. Translated: CASGMGFSGTYEQYF.

This clonotype occurred many times. V is TRBV28 and J is TRBJ2-7, with no clear D. Germline V CDR1 and CDR2: MDHEN, SYDVKM. Deletions cut 11 bases from V and 2 bases from J, with 16 bases between. The CDR3 covers 13 residues. CDR3 coding DNA: TGTGCCTGCATGGGGTGGGATCCCTACGAGCAGTACTTC. Protein: CACMGWDPYEQYF.

The chain joins TRBV18 to TRBJ1-5; weak D call: TRBD1 (5 bases). Trimming left V 0 bases short and J 7 bases short, with 10 bases between. The CDR3 length is 14 residues. CDR1 is KGHSH, CDR2 LQKENI, per germline. CDR3 protein: CASSPPIGGQPQHF. The DNA of the CDR3 is TGTGCCAGCTCACCACCGATTGGGGGGCAGCCCCAGCATTTT.

J is TRBJ1-5 and V is TRBV7-2, with D hard to call. The length of the CDR3 is 14 residues. The germline V gene has CDR1 SGHTA and CDR2 FQGNSA. V was shortened by 5 bases and J by 5 bases, with 13 bases between the two germline ends. This CDR3 reads CASSPSTVDQPQHF. CDR3 DNA sequence: TGTGCCAGCAGCCCCAGTACTGTGGATCAGCCCCAGCATTTT.

In this sample, this clonotype turned up many times. The rearrangement joins TRBV7-9 to TRBJ1-4; D is undetermined. This CDR3 is built from 15 residues. The germline V gene has CDR1 SEHNR and CDR2 FQNEAQ (reference sequence). V gave up 4 bases and J gave up 0 bases, with 9 bases separating them. The CDR3 reads CASSSDFATNEKLFF. DNA for the CDR3: TGTGCCAGCAGCTCAGACTTTGCAACTAATGAAAAACTGTTTTTT.

The chain carries TRBV10-3 and TRBJ1-2; unclear D gene. Germline CDR1 is ENHRY and CDR2 is SYGVKD. V was trimmed by 7 bases and J by 6 bases, leaving 21 bases between them. The CDR3 totals 15 residues. CDR3 sequence reads: CAITPFLGIKDGYTF. The CDR3 nucleotides are TGTGCCATCACCCCTTTTTTGGGGATTAAGGATGGCTACACCTTC.

This clonotype was observed many times. V usage is TRBV11-2 and J usage is TRBJ1-2; tentative D call: TRBD1 (6 bases). Germline loops: CDR1 SGHAT, CDR2 FQNNGV. V lost 4 bases and J lost 5, with 23 bases in between. CDR3 size: 17 residues. Written as DNA, the CDR3 is TGTGCCAGCAGCTCAAACAGGGAAAGAGGGTCTAGGTATGGCTACACCTTC. Translation: CASSSNRERGSRYGYTF.